This T cell receptor (beta chain) was captured in a study of T cell clusters in autoimmune cytopenias. Multiplex touch-down PCR amplified TRB using TRB-A and TRB-B pools in one tube. TCRdb re-called the multiplex PCR reads; every CDR3 protein appears as one record, without DNA. The sample yields around 6,600 distinct CDR3 sequences, of which the top ten take up roughly 4.7%. TRB amplification used 250 ng of peripheral blood genomic DNA. The data were also submitted as part of a second study, on T cell repertoires in aging, cancer and after chemotherapy.

The TCR originated in a human donor in good health. The specimen was peripheral blood.

The CDR3 protein is CSAISGINSPLHF. The chain carries TRBV20-1 and TRBJ1-6; TCRdb calls TRBD1, which cannot be checked without DNA. CDR1 is DFQATT, CDR2 SNEGSKA, per germline (reference sequence). This CDR3 spans 13 amino acids.